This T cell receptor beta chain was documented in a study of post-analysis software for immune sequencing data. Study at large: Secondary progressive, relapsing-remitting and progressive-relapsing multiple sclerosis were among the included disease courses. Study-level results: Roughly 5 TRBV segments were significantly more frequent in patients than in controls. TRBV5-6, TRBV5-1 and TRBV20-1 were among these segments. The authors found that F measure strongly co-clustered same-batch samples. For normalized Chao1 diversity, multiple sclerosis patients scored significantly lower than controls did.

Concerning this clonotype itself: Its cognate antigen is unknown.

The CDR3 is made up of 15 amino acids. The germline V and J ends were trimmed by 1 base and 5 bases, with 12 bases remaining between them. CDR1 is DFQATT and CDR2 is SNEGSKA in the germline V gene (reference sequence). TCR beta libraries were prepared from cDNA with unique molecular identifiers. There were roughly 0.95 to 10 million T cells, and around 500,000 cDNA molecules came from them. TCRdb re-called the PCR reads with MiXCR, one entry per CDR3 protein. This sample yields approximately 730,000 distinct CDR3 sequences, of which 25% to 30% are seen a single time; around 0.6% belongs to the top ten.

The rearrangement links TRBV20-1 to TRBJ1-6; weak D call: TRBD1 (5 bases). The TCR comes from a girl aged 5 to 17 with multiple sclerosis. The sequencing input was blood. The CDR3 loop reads CSARGGTADNSPLHF. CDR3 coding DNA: TGCAGTGCTAGAGGGGGGACCGCAGATAATTCACCCCTCCACTTT.